This TCR beta chain comes out of a study of Graves' ophthalmopathy and Graves' hyperthyroidism. RNA transcripts yielded amplified TCR beta CDR3 regions. Following a first-round RT-PCR that used HTBI primers, a second-round multiplex PCR was carried out. TCRdb used MiXCR to reprocess the multiplex PCR reads, holding one entry per CDR3 protein. This table holds roughly 500,000 distinct CDR3 sequences, approximately 15% found once. Patients with other autoimmune diseases, uncontrolled infections, pregnancy or lactation were excluded. PBMCs stemmed from around 10 ml of fresh peripheral blood. CDR3 size: 14 residues. In germline, CDR1 is GTSNPN, CDR2 SVGIG (reference sequence). This clonotype appeared a few times. Its antigen remains unknown. Study findings and constraints: Among thyroid clonotypes expanded above 0.001 frequency, most also appeared in blood. At roughly 67% sensitivity and 72.22% specificity, the model predicted progression of the ophthalmopathy.

The sequence was obtained from a woman aged 30 to 39 with Graves' ophthalmopathy. The chain has TRBV30 and TRBJ2-4; D is unclear. The J call is uncertain, as TRBJ2-5 better fits the DNA end. Sequencing was carried out using blood. CDR3 bases: TGTGCCTGGACGGTTTGGAGAATCCAAGAGACCCAGTACTTC. Protein: CAWTVWRIQETQYF.